These 20 T cell receptor beta chains came from one sample sequenced in a study of blood T cell repertoires in COVID-19. Method: immunoSEQ multiplex PCR; TCRdb's copy keeps in-frame clones and lacks some. The sample records 200,000 to 250,000 clones, around 80% being singletons. Sequenced input: peripheral blood. The receptors originated from a woman in her thirties or forties with acute or convalescent COVID-19.

This clone showed up just once. The chain carries TRBV18 and TRBJ1-2; 9 bases match TRBD1. The trim removed 6 bases at V and 1 base at J, leaving 15 bases unmatched. Germline V gene sequence: CDR1 KGHSH, CDR2 LQKENI. The CDR3 has 18 amino acids. The CDR3 DNA reads TGTGCCAGCTCGCCTCTCCCCCTTGCGACAGGGGGTAACTATGGCTACACCTTC. It translates to CASSPLPLATGGNYGYTF.

The J gene is TRBJ2-7, the V gene TRBV15; TRBD2 agrees at 9 bases. This CDR3 has 14 amino acids. Germline CDR1 LNHNV, CDR2 YYDKDF (reference sequence). J was trimmed by 5 bases and V by 3 bases; bases with no gene match: 5. Here the CDR3 DNA reads TGTGCCACCAGCAGTGCGGGGGGGCCCAACGAGCAGTACTTC. Translating gives CATSSAGGPNEQYF.

V is TRBV4-1 and J is TRBJ2-1; possibly TRBD2 for D (7 bases). V was trimmed by 4 bases and J by 5 bases, leaving 12 bases between them. The CDR3 has 14 amino acids. The germline V gene encodes CDR1 MGHRA and CDR2 YSYEKL. In nucleotides, the CDR3 is TGCGCCAGCAGCCCTCCGGGGGGCAACAATGAGCAGTTCTTC. Translated: CASSPPGGNNEQFF.

The chain joins TRBV3-1 (or the pseudogene TRBV3-2) to TRBJ1-6, with D tentatively TRBD1 (6 bases). The CDR3 consists of 18 residues. Trimming shortened V by 5 bases and J by 0 bases, and 17 bases separated the two germline ends. The germline V gene has CDR1 LGHDT and CDR2 YNNKEL (reference sequence). The CDR3 DNA sequence: TGTGCCAGCAGCAGAGAGGGGGGGCTGAGCTCCTATAATTCACCCCTCCACTTT. Translation gives CASSREGGLSSYNSPLHF.

The V gene is TRBV10-1, the J gene TRBJ1-2, with TRBD1 as a possible D gene (6 bases). Germline CDR1 and CDR2: WNHNN and SYGVQD (reference sequence). V was trimmed by 5 bases and J by 4 bases, leaving 11 bases between them. This CDR3 comprises 13 residues. The CDR3 here is CASSLTGGYGYTF. The CDR3 DNA sequence: TGCGCCAGCAGTCTGACAGGCGGCTATGGCTACACCTTC.

The rearrangement joins TRBV11-2 to TRBJ2-1; unclear D gene. This CDR3 comprises 15 residues. V lost 3 bases and J 0 bases, leaving 9 bases between the germline ends. CDR1 and CDR2 from the germline V gene are SGHAT and FQNNGV. The CDR3 DNA reads TGTGCCAGCAGCTTCACTGCTAGCTCCTACAATGAGCAGTTCTTC. Its translation: CASSFTASSYNEQFF.

V usage is TRBV6-1 and J usage is TRBJ1-6, with 9 bases lining up with TRBD1. The ends lost 3 bases at V and 7 bases at J; junction bases unmatched: 4. Germline CDR1 reads MNHNS; CDR2 reads SASEGT. The CDR3 consists of 15 residues. DNA of the CDR3: TGTGCCAGCAGTGATTGGGACAGGGTAAATTCACCCCTCCACTTT. Translated, it gives CASSDWDRVNSPLHF.

J is TRBJ2-7 and V is TRBV15; D ambiguous. V dropped 2 bases and J dropped 0 bases, with 8 bases sitting between them. Germline V lookup: CDR1 LNHNV, CDR2 YYDKDF (reference sequence). The CDR3 is made up of 14 amino acids. The CDR3 nucleotides are TGTGCCACCAGCAGAAGCGACGGCTCCTACGAGCAGTACTTC. Translating gives CATSRSDGSYEQYF.

This clone has more than one count but fewer than ten. This chain uses TRBV19 with TRBJ1-5; no definite D call. The CDR3 length is 15 residues. The ends were cut back, 4 bases at V and 2 bases at J, with 12 bases in the middle. Germline assignment: CDR1 LNHDA and CDR2 SQIVND (reference sequence). The CDR3 DNA is TGTGCCAGTAGTAGTGTTTGGGCAGGCAATCAGCCCCAGCATTTT. Its translation is CASSSVWAGNQPQHF.

The genes are TRBV10-3 and TRBJ1-5; tentative D call: TRBD1 (6 bases). The V end lost 5 bases, the J end lost 6 bases, and 20 bases lay between the germline ends. Germline V gene data show CDR1 as ENHRY and CDR2 as SYGVKD. The CDR3 has 16 amino acids. The CDR3 loop reads CAISSGEGGLGQPQHF. In nucleotides, the CDR3 is TGTGCCATCAGTTCCGGGGAGGGGGGCTTGGGTCAGCCCCAGCATTTT.

This clone has just a few counts. The rearrangement uses TRBV3-1 (or the pseudogene TRBV3-2) and TRBJ1-2; a possible D gene is TRBD1 (6 bases). Germline CDR1 LGHDT, CDR2 YNNKEL (reference sequence). The CDR3 is 13 residues long. The V end lost 2 bases, the J end lost 4 bases, and 8 bases lay between the germline ends. The CDR3 sequence: CASSQRQAYGYTF. CDR3 coding DNA: TGTGCCAGCAGCCAAAGACAGGCCTATGGCTACACCTTC.

This chain links TRBV6-2 or TRBV6-3 with TRBJ2-7; TRBD2 agrees at 7 bases. CDR1 MNHEY and CDR2 SVGEGT come from the germline V gene. CDR3 length: 13 residues. The ends lost 4 bases at V and 11 bases at J; junction bases unmatched: 11. CDR3 nucleotides: TGTGCCAGCAGTTGGACCCTAGAAGCGGGGAAGTACTTC. Translated, it gives CASSWTLEAGKYF.

This clone has more than one count but fewer than ten. The chain carries TRBV13 and TRBJ2-7; possible D gene TRBD2, 6 bases. This CDR3 region has 15 residues. With 4 bases removed from V and 0 bases from J, the gap between germline ends came to 13 bases. Germline lookup yields CDR1 PRHDT and CDR2 FYEKMQ (reference sequence). Written as DNA, the CDR3 is TGTGCCAGCAGCTCGGAGAGCGGGTACTCCTACGAGCAGTACTTC. Protein sequence: CASSSESGYSYEQYF.

The chain links TRBV11-3 to TRBJ1-1; unclear D gene. Trimming stripped 2 bases from V and 1 base from J, with 5 bases between. Germline assignment: CDR1 SGHNT and CDR2 YENEEA. CDR3 length equals 13 residues. As DNA, the CDR3 is TGTGCCAGCAGCTTACATCAGAACACTGAAGCTTTCTTT. Its translation is CASSLHQNTEAFF.

The chain couples TRBV6-5 to TRBJ2-1; TRBD2 is a possible D gene (6 bases). Germline V gene sequence: CDR1 MNHEY, CDR2 SVGAGI. This CDR3 is built from 15 residues. The V gene lost 0 bases and the J gene lost 4 bases, with 10 bases spanning the gap. This CDR3 is CASSYSGGNYNEQFF. DNA of the CDR3: TGTGCCAGCAGTTACTCCGGAGGGAATTACAATGAGCAGTTCTTC.

The table lists this clone with a count of one. This chain uses TRBV6-5 with TRBJ1-3; tentatively, D is TRBD1 (5 bases). CDR1 is MNHEY, CDR2 SVGAGI, per germline. This CDR3 contains 14 residues. V was clipped by 2 bases and J by 2 bases, with 7 bases between them. The CDR3 region has the DNA TGTGCCAGCAGTTACGGGGGGGCTGGAAACACCATATATTTT. It yields the protein CASSYGGAGNTIYF.

This clone was seen once. The chain links TRBV19 to TRBJ1-2; D ambiguous. CDR3 length equals 11 residues. Trimming took 10 bases from V and 6 from J, leaving 12 bases between them. Germline values: CDR1 LNHDA, CDR2 SQIVND (reference sequence). The CDR3 DNA reads TGTGCCACCGGGAGGGCAGATGGCTACACCTTC. It codes for CATGRADGYTF.

The J gene is TRBJ2-7, the V gene TRBV29-1; 9 bases match TRBD2. CDR1 and CDR2 (germline): SQVTM, ANQGSEA. The V and J ends lost 4 bases and 4 bases, in that order; junction bases with no gene match: 5. CDR3 length equals 13 residues. The CDR3 spells CSVAYSGGYEQYF. The CDR3 bases are TGCAGCGTTGCTTATAGCGGGGGATACGAGCAGTACTTC.

This chain joins TRBV6-5 and TRBJ2-7; TRBD1 matches at 7 bases. J lost 5 bases, V lost 6 bases, and 4 bases had no gene match. The germline V gene encodes CDR1 MNHEY and CDR2 SVGAGI. The CDR3 loop spans 12 amino acids. The CDR3 coding sequence is TGTGCCAGCAGCCCACAGGGGCACGAGCAGTACTTC. Its translation is CASSPQGHEQYF.

The chain recombines TRBV7-2 with TRBJ2-1, with a tentative D call TRBD2 (6 bases). V was cut by 7 bases and J by 6 bases, with 19 bases left in between. The CDR3 covers 15 residues. The germline V gene has CDR1 SGHTA and CDR2 FQGNSA. The CDR3 DNA reads TGTGCCAGCACCCCTCTTCCTAGAGCGGGCAATGAGCAGTTCTTC. This translates into CASTPLPRAGNEQFF.